Each of the 5 T cell receptor beta chains below was sequenced from the same sample in a study of blood T cells in healthy people across ages. For the second PCR, which ran for roughly 7 to 11 cycles, a sample-barcoded 5' primer and a J-beta primer mix were used. One entry per CDR3 protein results from TCRdb running MiXCR on the 5' RACE reads. Among some 1,500,000 distinct CDR3 sequences listed, less than 45% were seen once. The material sequenced was blood. The receptors derive from a woman under 30 in good health.

Points on this clonotype: As the CDR3 is not closed by the conserved phenylalanine or tryptophan, this likely results from a read error. The gene calls are TRBV7-3 and TRBJ2-3; D perhaps matches TRBD2 (6 bases). V was trimmed by 5 bases and J by 1 base, leaving 10 bases between them. The CDR3 consists of 14 residues. Per the germline V gene, CDR1 is SGHTA and CDR2 is FQGTGA. CDR3 protein: CASSLIAGTDTQYC. CDR3 sequence (DNA): TGTGCCAGCAGCCTCATAGCGGGCACAGATACGCAGTATTGT.

The chain joins TRBV10-3 to TRBJ1-5, with D possibly being TRBD1 (5 bases). V lost 2 bases to trimming and J lost 3 bases, with 8 bases between them. Germline V lookup: CDR1 ENHRY, CDR2 SYGVKD. This CDR3 has 14 residues. CDR3 residues: CAISEGALNQPQHF. The CDR3 bases are TGTGCCATCAGTGAGGGGGCTCTCAATCAGCCCCAGCATTTT.

The V call is TRBV7-9, the J call TRBJ1-4; D possibly corresponds to TRBD1 (6 bases). The germline CDR1 and CDR2 sequences are SEHNR and FQNEAQ (reference sequence). Trimming cost V 6 bases and J 0 bases, with 11 bases left between them. This CDR3 is built from 15 residues. The CDR3 region has the DNA TGTGCCAGCAGTCTGGACAGTACAACTAATGAAAAACTGTTTTTT. It is translated as CASSLDSTTNEKLFF. Based on the CDR3 plus reference TRBV7-9 and TRBJ1-4, the full variable domain is DTGVSQNPRHKITKRGQNVTFRCDPISEHNRLYWYRQTLGQGPEFLTYFQNEAQLEKSRLLSDRFSAERPKGSFSTLEIQRTEQGDSAMYLCASSLDSTTNEKLFFGSGTQLSVL.

V and J are TRBV7-9 and TRBJ1-2, with D unclear. The CDR3 is 11 residues long. Germline V gene lookup returns CDR1 SEHNR and CDR2 FQNEAQ (reference sequence). V lost 1 base, J lost 10 bases, and 7 bases lay in between. CDR3 residues: CASSLGGDYTF. CDR3 nucleotide sequence: TGTGCCAGCAGCTTAGGTGGAGACTACACCTTC. Looking up the rest from reference TRBV7-9 and TRBJ1-2 gives the full variable domain: DTGVSQNPRHKITKRGQNVTFRCDPISEHNRLYWYRQTLGQGPEFLTYFQNEAQLEKSRLLSDRFSAERPKGSFSTLEIQRTEQGDSAMYLCASSLGGDYTFGSGTRLTVV.

This clonotype was counted a few times. The chain employs TRBV7-2 and TRBJ1-1; no clear D gene. The CDR3 runs to 14 residues. CDR1 is SGHTA and CDR2 is FQGNSA in the germline V gene. Deletions cut 1 base from V and 4 bases from J, with 10 bases between. The CDR3 here is CASSLVRPSTEAFF. The CDR3 DNA reads as TGTGCCAGCAGCTTAGTTCGTCCGAGCACTGAAGCTTTCTTT. The whole variable domain, remainder taken from reference TRBV7-2 and TRBJ1-1, is GAGVSQSPSNKVTEKGKDVELRCDPISGHTALYWYRQSLGQGLEFLIYFQGNSAPDKSGLPSDRFSAERTGGSVSTLTIQRTQQEDSAVYLCASSLVRPSTEAFFGQGTRLTVV.